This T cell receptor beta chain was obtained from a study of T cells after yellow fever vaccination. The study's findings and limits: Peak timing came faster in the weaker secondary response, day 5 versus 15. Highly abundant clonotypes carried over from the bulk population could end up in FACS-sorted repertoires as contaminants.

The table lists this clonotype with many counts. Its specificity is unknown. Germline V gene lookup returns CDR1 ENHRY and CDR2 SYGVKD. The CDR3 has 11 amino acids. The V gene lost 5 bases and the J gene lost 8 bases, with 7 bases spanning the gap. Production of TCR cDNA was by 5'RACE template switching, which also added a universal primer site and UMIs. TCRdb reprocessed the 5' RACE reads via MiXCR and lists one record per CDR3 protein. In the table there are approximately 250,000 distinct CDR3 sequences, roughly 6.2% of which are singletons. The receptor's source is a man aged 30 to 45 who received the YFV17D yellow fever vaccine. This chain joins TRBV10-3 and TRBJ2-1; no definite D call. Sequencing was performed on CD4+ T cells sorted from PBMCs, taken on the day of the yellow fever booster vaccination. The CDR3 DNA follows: TGTGCCATCAGTTACCTAGATGAGCAGTTCTTC. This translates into CAISYLDEQFF.